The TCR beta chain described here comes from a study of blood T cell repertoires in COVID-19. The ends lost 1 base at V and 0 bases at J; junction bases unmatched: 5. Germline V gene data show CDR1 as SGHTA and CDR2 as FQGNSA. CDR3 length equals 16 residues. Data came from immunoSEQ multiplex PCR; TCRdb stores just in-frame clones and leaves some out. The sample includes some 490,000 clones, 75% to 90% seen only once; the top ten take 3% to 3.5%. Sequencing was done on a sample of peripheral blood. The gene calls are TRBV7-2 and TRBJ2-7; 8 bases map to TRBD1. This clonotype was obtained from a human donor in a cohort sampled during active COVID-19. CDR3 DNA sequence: TGTGCCAGCAGCTTAGGCAGGACAGGGAGCTCCTACGAGCAGTACTTC. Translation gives CASSLGRTGSSYEQYF. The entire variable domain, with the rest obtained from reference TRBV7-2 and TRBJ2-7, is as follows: GAGVSQSPSNKVTEKGKDVELRCDPISGHTALYWYRQSLGQGLEFLIYFQGNSAPDKSGLPSDRFSAERTGGSVSTLTIQRTQQEDSAVYLCASSLGRTGSSYEQYFGPGTRLTVT.